Following are 21 T cell receptor beta chains from one sample sequenced in a study of T cell responses to AZD1222 COVID-19 vaccine. Clones were sequenced by immunoSEQ multiplex PCR, and TCRdb holds only the in-frame ones, with some missing. The sample yields more than 95,000 clones, roughly 87% seen once. Sequenced here: peripheral blood, sampled on day 0 of MenACWY control vaccination. The source is an adult in good health.

The chain is built from TRBV18 and TRBJ1-6; tentative D call: TRBD1 (6 bases). The germline CDR1 and CDR2 sequences are KGHSH and LQKENI. Trimming cost V 0 bases and J 10 bases, with 13 bases left between them. CDR3 length equals 15 residues. CDR3 region: CASSPPRGLDSPLHF. The CDR3 DNA sequence: TGTGCCAGCTCACCACCGCGGGGGCTTGACTCACCCCTCCACTTT.

The chain employs TRBV6-5 and TRBJ1-6; D is unclear. Germline assignment: CDR1 MNHEY and CDR2 SVGAGI. V was pared by 2 bases and J by 0 bases, with 8 bases between. There are 16 residues in the CDR3. The CDR3 region is CASSYAESSYNSPLHF. As DNA, the CDR3 is TGTGCCAGCAGTTACGCGGAGAGCTCCTATAATTCACCCCTCCACTTT.

This clone was seen only once. The V and J genes are TRBV24-1 and TRBJ2-3; 9 nucleotides align to TRBD1. This CDR3 has 15 amino acids. V trimming: 3 bases; J trimming: 2 bases; junction bases outside the gene matches: 2. Germline V gene sequence: CDR1 KGHDR, CDR2 SFDVKD. DNA of the CDR3: TGTGCCACCAGTGATAGGGACAGGGACACAGATACGCAGTATTTT. This sequence encodes CATSDRDRDTDTQYF.

CDR3: CASSLAGGSSYNEQFF. DNA for the CDR3: TGCGCCAGCAGCCTAGCGGGAGGGAGCTCCTACAATGAGCAGTTCTTC. The J gene is TRBJ2-1, the V gene TRBV4-1; TRBD2 agrees at 11 bases. CDR3 size: 16 residues. Germline V gives CDR1 MGHRA, CDR2 YSYEKL. V trimming: 4 bases; J trimming: 0 bases; junction bases outside the gene matches: 2.

This clone was found once. The chain is built from TRBV7-9 and TRBJ1-6, with a tentative D call TRBD1 (6 bases). Germline CDR1 reads SEHNR; CDR2 reads FQNEAQ (reference sequence). The CDR3 has 15 amino acids. The germline V and J ends were trimmed by 2 bases and 7 bases, with 12 bases remaining between them. This chain's CDR3 is CASSLSQQGNSPLHF. The DNA of the CDR3 is TGTGCCAGCAGCTTAAGTCAACAGGGCAATTCACCCCTCCACTTT.

This clone was picked up a small number of times. The chain couples TRBV27 to TRBJ1-5; 8 positions match TRBD1. The CDR3 is 14 residues long. The V segment lost 8 bases and the J segment 7 bases; nucleotides outside the gene matches: 10. Germline CDR1 and CDR2: MNHEY and SMNVEV (reference sequence). The CDR3 nucleotides are TGTGCCAGCGGACAAGACAGGGGTGGCCAGCCCCAGCATTTT. This sequence encodes CASGQDRGGQPQHF.

The chain uses TRBV7-9 and TRBJ2-4, with D tentatively TRBD2 (5 bases). The CDR3 consists of 17 residues. Trimming pared 5 bases from V and 0 bases from J, leaving 17 bases between. CDR1 is SEHNR and CDR2 is FQNEAQ in the germline V gene (reference sequence). The CDR3 bases are TGTGCCAGCAGCCGACTATTGGGTGCACTAGCCAAAAACATTCAGTACTTC. Protein: CASSRLLGALAKNIQYF.

The rearrangement joins TRBV14 to TRBJ1-5; 7 nucleotides match TRBD1. The length of the CDR3 is 17 residues. Looked up from germline, CDR1 is SGHDN and CDR2 is FVKESK. V lost 0 bases to trimming and J lost 2 bases; unmatched junction nucleotides: 7. The CDR3 coding sequence is TGTGCCAGCAGCCAAGAAAGACAGGGTACGGGCAATCAGCCCCAGCATTTT. Translated, it gives CASSQERQGTGNQPQHF.

This clone is a singleton in its sample. The rearrangement links TRBV19 to TRBJ1-3, with D possibly matching TRBD1 (5 bases). The CDR3 sequence is 13 residues long. Germline V CDR1 and CDR2: LNHDA, SQIVND (reference sequence). Trimming took off 7 bases at V and 7 bases at J, with 14 bases between the two ends. DNA for the CDR3: TGTGCCAGTAAGCCAGAGGGGAAGAACACCATATATTTT. Amino acid sequence: CASKPEGKNTIYF.

This chain joins TRBV3-1 (or the pseudogene TRBV3-2) and TRBJ2-2, with a weak D call TRBD1 (6 bases). V was pared by 3 bases and J by 7 bases, with 12 bases between. This CDR3 is built from 14 residues. Germline V CDR1 and CDR2: LGHDT, YNNKEL (reference sequence). Written as DNA, the CDR3 is TGTGCCAGCAGCCACAGGGGAAGGGTCGGGGAGCTGTTTTTT. This gives the protein CASSHRGRVGELFF.

The V call is TRBV20-1, the J call TRBJ1-3; no firm D call. Per germline, CDR1 DFQATT and CDR2 SNEGSKA (reference sequence). The V and J ends lost 3 bases and 3 bases respectively, with 9 bases between them. The length of the CDR3 is 13 residues. As DNA, the CDR3 is TGCAGTGCTAGTAGGGCTAGTGGAAACACCATATATTTT. Translating it yields CSASRASGNTIYF.

This clone was counted once. The rearrangement uses TRBV6-4 and TRBJ2-5, with D unresolved. This CDR3 region has 13 residues. Germline V gene sequence: CDR1 MRHNA, CDR2 SNTAGT. The ends were cut back, 5 bases at V and 5 bases at J, with 12 bases in the middle. The CDR3 reads CASSPNERETQYF. The CDR3 DNA reads as TGTGCCAGCAGTCCCAACGAACGGGAGACCCAGTACTTC.

The genes are TRBV12-3 or TRBV12-4 and TRBJ2-7, with D unclear. V lost 3 bases and J 3 bases, leaving 3 bases between the germline ends. This CDR3 region has 11 residues. Here the CDR3 reads CASSFYYEQYF. The CDR3 nucleotides are TGTGCCAGCAGTTTTTACTACGAGCAGTACTTC.

The chain is built from TRBV19 and TRBJ2-1, with 7 bases identical to TRBD1. V gave up 5 bases and J gave up 8 bases; unmatched junction bases: 9. There are 14 residues in the CDR3. The germline gives CDR1 LNHDA, CDR2 SQIVND (reference sequence). CDR3: CASSLLLQGDEQFF. Written as DNA, the CDR3 is TGTGCCAGTAGTTTATTGCTGCAGGGGGATGAGCAGTTCTTC. The full variable domain, rest sourced from reference TRBV19 and TRBJ2-1, is DGGITQSPKYLFRKEGQNVTLSCEQNLNHDAMYWYRQDPGQGLRLIYYSQIVNDFQKGDIAEGYSVSREKKESFPLTVTSAQKNPTAFYLCASSLLLQGDEQFFGPGTRLTVL.

This chain uses TRBV7-9 with TRBJ1-2; 7 bases map to TRBD1. In germline, CDR1 is SEHNR, CDR2 FQNEAQ (reference sequence). The V segment lost 5 bases and the J segment 1 base; nucleotides outside the gene matches: 10. The CDR3 has 16 residues. CDR3 region: CASSVRPQGDNYGYTF. Here the CDR3 DNA reads TGTGCCAGCAGCGTCAGACCCCAGGGGGATAACTATGGCTACACCTTC.

This clone came up once. This chain joins TRBV6-5 and TRBJ2-5; 13 bases map to TRBD2. The CDR3 runs 15 residues. J lost 5 bases, V lost 6 bases, and 6 bases had no gene match. CDR1 and CDR2 (germline): MNHEY, SVGAGI. The CDR3 loop is CASRRTSGGGETQYF. CDR3 nucleotides: TGTGCCAGCAGACGGACTAGCGGGGGAGGGGAGACCCAGTACTTC.

This chain links TRBV30 with TRBJ2-3; D is undetermined. The ends were cut back, 2 bases at V and 2 bases at J, with 5 bases in the middle. The CDR3 spans 12 residues. CDR1 GTSNPN and CDR2 SVGIG come from the germline V gene (reference sequence). The CDR3 region has the DNA TGTGCCTGGAGTATCACCACAGATACGCAGTATTTT. It is translated as CAWSITTDTQYF.

V usage is TRBV4-1 and J usage is TRBJ2-1; D gene ambiguous. From germline, CDR1 is MGHRA and CDR2 YSYEKL. V lost 1 base and J lost 0, with 16 bases in between. The CDR3 spans 18 residues. The CDR3 region has the DNA TGCGCCAGCAGCCAAGTTGTTCGTCTTTCGAGCTCCTACAATGAGCAGTTCTTC. Translated: CASSQVVRLSSSYNEQFF.

The chain carries TRBV7-6 and TRBJ2-7; D perhaps matches TRBD1 (6 bases). The CDR3 totals 14 residues. The V end was cut by 2 bases, the J end by 2 bases, with 10 bases between. Germline CDR1 is SGHVS and CDR2 is FNYEAQ. In nucleotides, the CDR3 is TGTGCCAGCAGCTTATCTCAGGGGACCTACGAGCAGTACGTC. Its translation is CASSLSQGTYEQYV.

The V gene is TRBV4-1, the J gene TRBJ2-1, with 8 bases identical to TRBD1. The trim removed 1 base at V and 7 bases at J, leaving 9 bases unmatched. From germline, CDR1 is MGHRA and CDR2 YSYEKL. This CDR3 is built from 16 residues. The CDR3 loop is CASSQVSGGASNEQFF. CDR3 DNA: TGCGCCAGCAGCCAAGTTTCAGGGGGCGCTTCTAATGAGCAGTTCTTC.

The chain links TRBV24-1 to TRBJ2-5; D remains unclear. This CDR3 is built from 14 residues. Trimming took 3 bases from V and 0 from J, leaving 7 bases between them. Germline-derived CDR1 and CDR2 are KGHDR and SFDVKD. CDR3 in DNA: TGTGCCACCAGTGATGTGGGAAACCAAGAGACCCAGTACTTC. This translates into CATSDVGNQETQYF.